Presented here are 15 T cell receptor beta chains from one specimen sequenced in a study of shared clonotypes between healthy human individuals. The naive CD8 population came from CD45RO-negative cells selected for CCR7, without terminally differentiated effector memory CD45RA+ cells. Method: immunoSEQ multiplex PCR; TCRdb's copy keeps in-frame clones and lacks some. The sample yields 2 million or so clones, just under 95% seen once. The material sequenced was naive CD8+ T cells sorted from blood. These receptors all stem from a man in his late teens or twenties in good health.

The chain links TRBV30 to TRBJ1-1; D gene unclear. CDR1 is GTSNPN, CDR2 SVGIG, per germline (reference sequence). CDR3 length: 12 amino acids. The ends were cut back, 3 bases at V and 5 bases at J, with 10 bases in the middle. CDR3 sequence reads: CAWRAAVTEAFF. The CDR3 DNA sequence: TGTGCCTGGAGGGCCGCAGTAACTGAAGCTTTCTTT.

This clone was recorded once. J is TRBJ1-2 and V is TRBV30; the D is unclear. Germline V gene lookup returns CDR1 GTSNPN and CDR2 SVGIG (reference sequence). Trimming took 5 bases from V and 2 from J, leaving 15 bases between them. CDR3 length equals 14 residues. The CDR3: CAWRAPRANYGYTF. The CDR3 DNA sequence: TGTGCCTGGCGGGCACCTCGGGCCAACTATGGCTACACCTTC.

The genes are TRBV9 and TRBJ2-5; D is possibly TRBD2 (5 bases). The CDR3 is 15 residues long. The germline gives CDR1 SGDLS, CDR2 YYNGEE. The ends were cut back, 0 bases at V and 5 bases at J, with 14 bases in the middle. The chain's CDR3 is CASSVEDGMGETQYF. DNA of the CDR3: TGTGCCAGCAGCGTAGAGGACGGGATGGGGGAGACCCAGTACTTC.

To note about this clone: Other DNA sequences in this sample translate to the same CDR3. The chain has TRBV5-1 and TRBJ2-7, with a weak D call TRBD1 (5 bases). V lost 0 bases and J lost 3, with 7 bases in between. The CDR3 is 13 residues long. The germline V gene encodes CDR1 SGHRS and CDR2 YFSETQ. DNA for the CDR3: TGCGCCAGCAGCTTGGCTAGGGGCTACGAGCAGTACTTC. Its protein product is CASSLARGYEQYF. The full variable domain, its missing parts supplied by reference TRBV5-1 and TRBJ2-7, is KAGVTQTPRYLIKTRGQQVTLSCSPISGHRSVSWYQQTPGQGLQFLFEYFSETQRNKGNFPGRFSGRQFSNSRSEMNVSTLELGDSALYLCASSLARGYEQYFGPGTRLTVT.

The V call is TRBV7-9, the J call TRBJ2-3, with D perhaps TRBD2 (6 bases). Deletions cut 7 bases from V and 5 bases from J, with 22 bases between. In germline, CDR1 is SEHNR, CDR2 FQNEAQ (reference sequence). The CDR3 has 16 amino acids. CDR3: CASILLGRGRGDTQYF. CDR3 coding DNA: TGTGCCAGCATACTACTCGGGCGGGGCCGGGGAGATACGCAGTATTTT.

A single count supports this clone. V gene TRBV15 combines with J gene TRBJ1-5; D ambiguous. With 4 bases removed from V and 3 bases from J, the gap between germline ends came to 10 bases. CDR1 and CDR2 (germline): LNHNV, YYDKDF (reference sequence). The CDR3 is 14 residues long. The CDR3 is CATSIGRLNQPQHF. Here the CDR3 DNA reads TGTGCCACCAGCATAGGACGGCTCAATCAGCCCCAGCATTTT.

V usage is TRBV30 and J usage is TRBJ2-7; D is unclear. CDR1 and CDR2 (germline): GTSNPN, SVGIG (reference sequence). Trimming stripped 3 bases from V and 0 bases from J, with 9 bases between. CDR3 length: 13 residues. The CDR3 coding sequence is TGTGCCTGGAGCGTTACGTTCTCCTACGAGCAGTACTTC. This encodes CAWSVTFSYEQYF.

The rearrangement links TRBV2 to TRBJ2-2, with D possibly matching TRBD2 (6 bases). Germline assignment: CDR1 SNHLY and CDR2 FYNNEI. CDR3 length: 12 residues. V was clipped by 11 bases and J by 1 base, with 8 bases between them. CDR3 amino acids: CAVRGNTGELFF. In DNA form, the CDR3 reads TGTGCCGTGCGGGGGAACACCGGGGAGCTGTTTTTT.

The rearrangement links TRBV29-1 to TRBJ1-2; D is possibly TRBD1 (6 bases). CDR1 SQVTM and CDR2 ANQGSEA come from the germline V gene. This CDR3 has 13 residues. With 5 bases removed from V and 1 base from J, the gap between germline ends came to 11 bases. This CDR3 is CSVKPDSNYGYTF. The CDR3 coding sequence is TGCAGCGTTAAACCGGACAGTAACTATGGCTACACCTTC.

The rearrangement links TRBV6-5 to TRBJ2-2; D is possibly TRBD1 or TRBD2 (6 bases each). There are 14 residues in the CDR3. Germline V gene lookup returns CDR1 MNHEY and CDR2 SVGAGI. The V end lost 2 bases, the J end lost 7 bases, and 11 bases lay between the germline ends. The CDR3 sequence: CASSYTGAGGELFF. Written as DNA, the CDR3 is TGTGCCAGCAGTTACACGGGGGCGGGCGGGGAGCTGTTTTTT.

The chain has TRBV7-2 and TRBJ1-1, with D hard to call. Germline CDR1 is SGHTA and CDR2 is FQGNSA. Between the trimmed V and J ends, which lost 6 bases and 5 bases, there was a span of 16 bases. The CDR3 length is 14 residues. CDR3 loop: CASRTPGGWTEAFF. CDR3 nucleotides: TGTGCCAGCAGGACCCCGGGCGGTTGGACTGAAGCTTTCTTT.

The genes are TRBV19 and TRBJ2-1; 9 bases align to TRBD2. Germline V gene lookup returns CDR1 LNHDA and CDR2 SQIVND (reference sequence). V trimming: 1 base; J trimming: 1 base; junction bases outside the gene matches: 2. This CDR3 is built from 16 residues. The CDR3: CASSIGAGGSYNEQFF. CDR3 DNA: TGTGCCAGTAGTATAGGAGCGGGGGGTTCCTACAATGAGCAGTTCTTC. The entire variable domain, with the rest obtained from reference TRBV19 and TRBJ2-1, is as follows: DGGITQSPKYLFRKEGQNVTLSCEQNLNHDAMYWYRQDPGQGLRLIYYSQIVNDFQKGDIAEGYSVSREKKESFPLTVTSAQKNPTAFYLCASSIGAGGSYNEQFFGPGTRLTVL.

With respect to this clone: Other nucleotide sequences in the sample specify the same CDR3. The gene calls are TRBV4-1 and TRBJ1-1; TRBD1 matches 8 bases. Germline lookup yields CDR1 MGHRA and CDR2 YSYEKL. V trimming: 3 bases; J trimming: 1 base; junction bases outside the gene matches: 4. This CDR3 contains 15 residues. CDR3 region: CASSHSGTGNTEAFF. In DNA form, the CDR3 reads TGCGCCAGCAGCCACTCCGGGACAGGGAACACTGAAGCTTTCTTT.

This chain uses TRBV7-2 with TRBJ2-2; 8 bases are shared with TRBD2. J lost 6 bases, V lost 5 bases, and 17 bases had no gene match. This CDR3 spans 18 amino acids. The germline gives CDR1 SGHTA, CDR2 FQGNSA. Here the CDR3 reads CASSPSLVGTRKAGELFF. In DNA form, the CDR3 reads TGTGCCAGCAGCCCATCACTAGTAGGGACTAGGAAGGCCGGGGAGCTGTTTTTT. The whole variable domain, remainder taken from reference TRBV7-2 and TRBJ2-2, is GAGVSQSPSNKVTEKGKDVELRCDPISGHTALYWYRQSLGQGLEFLIYFQGNSAPDKSGLPSDRFSAERTGGSVSTLTIQRTQQEDSAVYLCASSPSLVGTRKAGELFFGEGSRLTVL.

The chain is built from TRBV27 and TRBJ2-1, with D uncertain. Trimming pared 7 bases from V and 1 base from J, leaving 14 bases between. The germline V gene encodes CDR1 MNHEY and CDR2 SMNVEV (reference sequence). The CDR3 consists of 15 residues. The CDR3 nucleotides are TGTGCCAGCACCCTGGTGCCTTTGTCCTACAATGAGCAGTTCTTC. It codes for CASTLVPLSYNEQFF.